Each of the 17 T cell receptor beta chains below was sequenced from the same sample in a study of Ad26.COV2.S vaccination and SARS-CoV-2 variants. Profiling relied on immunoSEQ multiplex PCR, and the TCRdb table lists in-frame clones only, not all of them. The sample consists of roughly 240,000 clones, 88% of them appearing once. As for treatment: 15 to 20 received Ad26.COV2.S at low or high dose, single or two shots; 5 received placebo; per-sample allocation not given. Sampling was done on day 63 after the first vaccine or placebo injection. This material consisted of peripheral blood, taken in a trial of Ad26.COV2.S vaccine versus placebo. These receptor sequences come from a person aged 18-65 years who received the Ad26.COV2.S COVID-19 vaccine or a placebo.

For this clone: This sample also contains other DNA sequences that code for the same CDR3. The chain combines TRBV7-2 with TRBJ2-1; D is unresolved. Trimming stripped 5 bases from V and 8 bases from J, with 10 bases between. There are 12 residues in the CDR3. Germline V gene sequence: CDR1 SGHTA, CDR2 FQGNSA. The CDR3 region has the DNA TGTGCCAGCAGCCTCCTAGGCGATGAGCAGTTCTTC. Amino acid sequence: CASSLLGDEQFF.

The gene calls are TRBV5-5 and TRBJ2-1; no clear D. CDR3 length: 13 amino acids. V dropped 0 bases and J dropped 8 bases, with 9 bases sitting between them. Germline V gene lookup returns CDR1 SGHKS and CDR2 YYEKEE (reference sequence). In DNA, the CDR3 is TGTGCCAGCAGCTTGGGCCCTGTCGATGAGCAGTTCTTC. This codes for CASSLGPVDEQFF.

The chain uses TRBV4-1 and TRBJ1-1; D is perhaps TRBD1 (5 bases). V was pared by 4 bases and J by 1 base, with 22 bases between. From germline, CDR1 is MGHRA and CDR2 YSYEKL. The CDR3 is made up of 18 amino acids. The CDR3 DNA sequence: TGCGCCAGCAGCCCTAATCAACCCGGGACGGGATCGAACACTGAAGCTTTCTTT. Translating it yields CASSPNQPGTGSNTEAFF.

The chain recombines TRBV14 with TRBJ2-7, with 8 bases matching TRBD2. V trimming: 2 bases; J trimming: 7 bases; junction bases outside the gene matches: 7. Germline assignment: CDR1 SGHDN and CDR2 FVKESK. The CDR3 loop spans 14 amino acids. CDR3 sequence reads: CASSQTGRGGEQYF. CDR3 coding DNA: TGTGCCAGCAGCCAAACCGGACGCGGGGGGGAGCAGTACTTC.

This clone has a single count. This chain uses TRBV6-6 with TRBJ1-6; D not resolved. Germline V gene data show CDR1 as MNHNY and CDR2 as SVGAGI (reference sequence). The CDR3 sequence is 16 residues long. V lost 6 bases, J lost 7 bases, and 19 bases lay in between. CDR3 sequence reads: CASSYTVLLRNSPLHF. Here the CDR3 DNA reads TGTGCCAGCAGCTATACGGTTCTCCTTAGGAATTCACCCCTCCACTTT.

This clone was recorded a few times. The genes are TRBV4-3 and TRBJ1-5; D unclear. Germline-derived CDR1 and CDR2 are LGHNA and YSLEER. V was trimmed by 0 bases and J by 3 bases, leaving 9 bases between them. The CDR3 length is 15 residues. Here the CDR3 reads CASSQDSGFNQPQHF. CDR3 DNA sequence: TGCGCCAGCAGCCAAGATTCAGGATTCAATCAGCCCCAGCATTTT.

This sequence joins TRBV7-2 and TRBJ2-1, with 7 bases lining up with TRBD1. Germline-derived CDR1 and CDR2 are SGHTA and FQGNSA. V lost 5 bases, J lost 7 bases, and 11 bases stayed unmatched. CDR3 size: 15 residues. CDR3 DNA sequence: TGTGCCAGCAGCATAGGACAGGCGGGCGTAAATGAGCAGTTCTTC. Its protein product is CASSIGQAGVNEQFF.

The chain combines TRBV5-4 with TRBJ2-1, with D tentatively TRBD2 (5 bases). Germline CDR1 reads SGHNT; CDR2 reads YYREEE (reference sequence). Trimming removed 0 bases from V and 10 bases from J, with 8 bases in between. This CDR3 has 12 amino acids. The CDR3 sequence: CASSLGRREQFF. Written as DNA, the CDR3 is TGTGCCAGCAGCTTGGGACGGAGGGAGCAGTTCTTC.

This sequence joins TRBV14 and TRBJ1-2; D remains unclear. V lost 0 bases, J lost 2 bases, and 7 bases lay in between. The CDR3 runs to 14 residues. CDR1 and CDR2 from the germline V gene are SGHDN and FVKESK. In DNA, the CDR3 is TGTGCCAGCAGCCAAGATTTGGAGAACTATGGCTACACCTTC. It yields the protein CASSQDLENYGYTF. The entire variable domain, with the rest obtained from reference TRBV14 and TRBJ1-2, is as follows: EAGVTQFPSHSVIEKGQTVTLRCDPISGHDNLYWYRRVMGKEIKFLLHFVKESKQDESGMPNNRFLAERTGGTYSTLKVQPAELEDSGVYFCASSQDLENYGYTFGSGTRLTVV.

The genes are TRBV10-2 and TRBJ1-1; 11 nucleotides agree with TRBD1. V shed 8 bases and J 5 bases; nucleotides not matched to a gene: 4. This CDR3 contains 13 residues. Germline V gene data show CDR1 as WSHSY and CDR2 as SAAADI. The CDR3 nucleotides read TGCGCCAGCTCGGGACAGGGGGAAACTGAAGCTTTCTTT. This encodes CASSGQGETEAFF.

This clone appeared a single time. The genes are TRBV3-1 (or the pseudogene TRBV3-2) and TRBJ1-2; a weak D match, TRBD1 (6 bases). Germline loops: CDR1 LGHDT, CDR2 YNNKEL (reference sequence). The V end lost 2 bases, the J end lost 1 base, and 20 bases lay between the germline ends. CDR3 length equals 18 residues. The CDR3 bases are TGTGCCAGCAGCCAAAGCAGCGGGGGCTCCGCAAGTAACTATGGCTACACCTTC. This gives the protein CASSQSSGGSASNYGYTF.

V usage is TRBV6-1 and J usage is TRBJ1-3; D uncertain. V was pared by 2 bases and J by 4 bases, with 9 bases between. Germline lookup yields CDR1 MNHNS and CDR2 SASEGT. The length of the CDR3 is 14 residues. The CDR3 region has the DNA TGTGCCAGCAGTGAATGGGAAGGCGGAAACACCATATATTTT. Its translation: CASSEWEGGNTIYF.

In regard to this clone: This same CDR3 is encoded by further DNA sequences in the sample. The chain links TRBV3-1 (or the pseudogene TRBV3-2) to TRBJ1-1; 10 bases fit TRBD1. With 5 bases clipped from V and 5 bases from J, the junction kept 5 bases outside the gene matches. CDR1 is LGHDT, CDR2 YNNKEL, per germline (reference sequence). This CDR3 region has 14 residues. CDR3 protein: CASSSGQGGTEAFF. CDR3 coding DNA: TGTGCCAGCAGCAGTGGACAGGGGGGGACTGAAGCTTTCTTT.

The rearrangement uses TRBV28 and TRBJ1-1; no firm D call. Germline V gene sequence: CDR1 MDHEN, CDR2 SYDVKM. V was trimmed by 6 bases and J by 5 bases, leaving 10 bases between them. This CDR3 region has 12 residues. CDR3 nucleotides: TGTGCCAGCAGAACGAGTGGGACTGAAGCTTTCTTT. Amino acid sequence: CASRTSGTEAFF.

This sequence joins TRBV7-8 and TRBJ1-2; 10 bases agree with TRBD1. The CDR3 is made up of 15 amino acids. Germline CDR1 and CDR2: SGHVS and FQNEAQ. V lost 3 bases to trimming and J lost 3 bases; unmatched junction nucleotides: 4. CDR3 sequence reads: CASSLGGQGYYGYTF. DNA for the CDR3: TGTGCCAGCAGCTTGGGGGGACAGGGGTACTATGGCTACACCTTC. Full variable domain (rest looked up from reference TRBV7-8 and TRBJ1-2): GAGVSQSPRYKVAKRGQDVALRCDPISGHVSLFWYQQALGQGPEFLTYFQNEAQLDKSGLPSDRFFAERPEGSVSTLKIQRTQQEDSAVYLCASSLGGQGYYGYTFGSGTRLTVV.

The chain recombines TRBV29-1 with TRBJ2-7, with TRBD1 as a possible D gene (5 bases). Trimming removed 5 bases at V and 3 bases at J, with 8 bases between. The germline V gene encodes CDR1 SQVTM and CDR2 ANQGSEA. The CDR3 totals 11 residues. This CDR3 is CSVMDNYEQYF. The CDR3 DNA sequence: TGCAGCGTTATGGACAACTACGAGCAGTACTTC.

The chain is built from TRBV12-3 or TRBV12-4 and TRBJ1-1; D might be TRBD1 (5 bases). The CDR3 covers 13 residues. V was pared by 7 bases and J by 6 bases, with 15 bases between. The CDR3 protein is CASTPLQGPEAFF. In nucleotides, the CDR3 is TGTGCCAGCACCCCCTTGCAGGGCCCTGAAGCTTTCTTT.